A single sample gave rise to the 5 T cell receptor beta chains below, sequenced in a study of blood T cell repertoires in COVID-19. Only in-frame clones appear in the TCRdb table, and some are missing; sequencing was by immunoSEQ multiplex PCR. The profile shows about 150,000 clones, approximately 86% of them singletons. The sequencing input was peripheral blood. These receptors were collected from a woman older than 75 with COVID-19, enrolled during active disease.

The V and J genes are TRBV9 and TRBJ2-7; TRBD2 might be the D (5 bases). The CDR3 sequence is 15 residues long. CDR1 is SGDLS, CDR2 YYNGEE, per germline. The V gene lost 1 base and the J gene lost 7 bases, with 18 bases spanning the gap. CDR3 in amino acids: CASSVSGRPNGEQYF. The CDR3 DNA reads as TGTGCCAGCAGCGTATCGGGGAGACCGAACGGGGAGCAGTACTTC.

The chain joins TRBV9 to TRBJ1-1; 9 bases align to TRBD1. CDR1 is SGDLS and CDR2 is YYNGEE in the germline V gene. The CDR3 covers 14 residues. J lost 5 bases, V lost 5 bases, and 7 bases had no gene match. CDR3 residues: CASREQGAGTEAFF. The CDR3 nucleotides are TGTGCCAGCAGAGAACAGGGGGCCGGGACTGAAGCTTTCTTT.

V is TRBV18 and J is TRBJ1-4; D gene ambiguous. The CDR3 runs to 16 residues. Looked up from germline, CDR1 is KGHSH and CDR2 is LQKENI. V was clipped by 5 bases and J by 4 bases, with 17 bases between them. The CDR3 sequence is CASSRSPNSRNEKLFF. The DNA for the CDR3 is TGTGCCAGCTCAAGATCCCCCAACAGCCGTAATGAAAAACTGTTTTTT.

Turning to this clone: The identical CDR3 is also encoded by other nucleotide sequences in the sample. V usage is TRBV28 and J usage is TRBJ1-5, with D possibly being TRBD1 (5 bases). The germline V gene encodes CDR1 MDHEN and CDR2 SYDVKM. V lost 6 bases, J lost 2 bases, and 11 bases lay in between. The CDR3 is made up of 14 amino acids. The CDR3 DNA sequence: TGTGCCAGCAGCTTCGACAGCGGCAATCAGCCCCAGCATTTT. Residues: CASSFDSGNQPQHF.

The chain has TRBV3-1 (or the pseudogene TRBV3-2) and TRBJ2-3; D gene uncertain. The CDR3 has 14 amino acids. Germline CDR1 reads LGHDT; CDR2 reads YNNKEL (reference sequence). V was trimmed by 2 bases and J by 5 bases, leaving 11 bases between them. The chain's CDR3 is CASSQNPSGDTQYF. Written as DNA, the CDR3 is TGTGCCAGCAGCCAAAACCCTTCGGGAGATACGCAGTATTTT.